This T cell receptor beta chain was captured in a study of blood T cell repertoires in COVID-19. Study overall: The United States, Italy and Spain supplied acute and convalescent COVID-19 samples. PBMCs, B-cell-depleted T cells, or T cells were the source of the cDNA or gDNA that made up the material.

The CDR3 contains 15 residues. CDR1 and CDR2 from the germline V gene are SGHAT and FQDESV (reference sequence). Trimming took off 4 bases at V and 0 bases at J, with 12 bases between the two ends. Per the original data handling: Amplified reference gene primers provided the basis for estimating nucleated cell counts. Only in-frame clones appear in the TCRdb table, and some are missing; sequencing was by immunoSEQ multiplex PCR. V, J and clone size are those of that table, while D and trimming were read from the DNA. The sample has about 200,000 clones, around four fifths seen once. The specimen sequenced was peripheral blood. The TCR originated in a man aged 35-49 years with acute or convalescent COVID-19. The genes are TRBV11-1 and TRBJ1-1, with no clear D. The CDR3 DNA sequence: TGTGCCAGCAGCTCTAGTGCAAGACTGAACACTGAAGCTTTCTTT. Translating it yields CASSSSARLNTEAFF.